This section outlines one TCR beta chain sequence together with its context. Germline lookup yields CDR1 MNHNY and CDR2 SVGAGI (reference sequence). After removal of 4 bases from V and 4 bases from J, the junction contained 5 bases not matched to a gene. The CDR3 has 14 amino acids. This entry comes from a study of CD8 T cells in Susac syndrome. A quantity of about 0.45 to 1 ug RNA underwent reverse transcription using random hexamers. TCRdb analysed the immunoSEQ multiplex PCR reads with MiXCR anew, one entry per CDR3 protein. This sample has some 96,000 distinct CDR3 sequences; 95% occur once, and the top ten carry approximately 0.3%.

The sequence came from a human donor with Susac syndrome. Source material: CD8+ T cells from PBMCs. This chain links TRBV6-6 with TRBJ2-3, with 7 bases that match TRBD2. CDR3 residues: CASSSPGGSDTQYF. CDR3 nucleotides: TGTGCCAGCAGTTCACCGGGGGGTTCAGATACGCAGTATTTT.